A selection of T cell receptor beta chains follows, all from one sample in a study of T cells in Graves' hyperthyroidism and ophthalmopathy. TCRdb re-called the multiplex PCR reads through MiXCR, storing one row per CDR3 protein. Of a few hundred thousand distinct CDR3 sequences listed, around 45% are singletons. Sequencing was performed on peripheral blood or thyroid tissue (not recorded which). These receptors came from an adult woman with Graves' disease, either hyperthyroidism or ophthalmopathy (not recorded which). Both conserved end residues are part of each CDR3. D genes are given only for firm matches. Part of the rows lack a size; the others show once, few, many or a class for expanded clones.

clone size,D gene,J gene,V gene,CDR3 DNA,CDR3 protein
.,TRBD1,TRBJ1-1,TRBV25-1,TGTGCCAGCAGCCCCCCTTGGGGCAGGGGGTGGAGCACTGAAGCTTTCTTT,CASSPPWGRGWSTEAFF
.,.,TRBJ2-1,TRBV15,TGTGCCACCAGCGGTTCCTACAATGAGCAGTTCTTC,CATSGSYNEQFF
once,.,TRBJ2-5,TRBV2,TGTGCCAGCAGCGTTGTGCGGAACACCGGGACACTCCAAGAGACCCAGTACTTC,CASSVVRNTGTLQETQYF
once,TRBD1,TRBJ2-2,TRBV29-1,TGCAGCGTTTATACAGGGGGCTCGAACACCGGGGAGCTGTTTTTT,CSVYTGGSNTGELFF
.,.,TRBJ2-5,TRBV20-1,TGCAGTGCCAGAGCCGGGACGACCTTGGAGACCCAGTACTTC,CSARAGTTLETQYF
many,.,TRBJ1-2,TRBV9,TGTGCCAGCAGCGTAGTTTCCGGGGATGGAGGCTACACCTTC,CASSVVSGDGGYTF
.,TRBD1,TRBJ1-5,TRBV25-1,TGTGCCAGCAGTGGGTGGGACAGGGGGCAGGATCAGCCCCAGCATTTT,CASSGWDRGQDQPQHF
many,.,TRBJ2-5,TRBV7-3,TGTGCCAGCAGCCAAGATGGGACGCACCAAGAGACCCAGTACTTC,CASSQDGTHQETQYF
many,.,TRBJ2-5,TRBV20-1,TGCAGTGCTAGAGATAGTAGTGGTGGGACCCAGTACTTC,CSARDSSGGTQYF
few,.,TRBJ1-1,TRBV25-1,TGTGCCAGCAGTGAATCATGGGGTAACACTGAAGCTTTCTTT,CASSESWGNTEAFF
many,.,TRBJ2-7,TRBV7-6,TGTGCCAGCAGCTTAAGTAGTTTGCAGTACTTC,CASSLSSLQYF
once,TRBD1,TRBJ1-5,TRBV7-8,TGTGCTATTGGACAGGGGGCCATTAGCAATCAGCCCCAGCATTTT,CAIGQGAISNQPQHF
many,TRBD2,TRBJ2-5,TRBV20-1,TGCAGTGCTAGTCCACTAGCGGCACAAGAGACCCAGTACTTC,CSASPLAAQETQYF
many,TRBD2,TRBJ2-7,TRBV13,TGTGCCAGCAGTTACGGGAGGGCCAGCGGGGAGCAGTACTTC,CASSYGRASGEQYF
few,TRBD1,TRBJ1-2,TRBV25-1,TGTGCCAGCAGTGCTAGGGGACAGGGAGGCTATGGCTACACCTTC,CASSARGQGGYGYTF
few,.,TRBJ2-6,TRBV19,TGTGCCAGTAGTATCAATCGAGGGGGCTCTGGGGCCAACGTCCTGACTTTC,CASSINRGGSGANVLTF
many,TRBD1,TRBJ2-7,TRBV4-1,TGCGCCAGCAGCCAAGTTGAACAGGGGGCGGGTGAGCAGTACTTC,CASSQVEQGAGEQYF
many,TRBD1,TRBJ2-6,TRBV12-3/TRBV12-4,TGTGCCAGCAGTTCCAGGGGGACTGGGGCCAACGTCCTGACTTTC,CASSSRGTGANVLTF
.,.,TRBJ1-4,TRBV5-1,TGCGCCAGCAGCCGAAAGACAGGCCCGACTGGCGAAAAACTGTTTTTT,CASSRKTGPTGEKLFF
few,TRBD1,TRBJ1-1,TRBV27,TGTGCCAGCAGTTTAGCGCAGGGGGGAGGTTTAAACACTGAAGCTTTCTTT,CASSLAQGGGLNTEAFF
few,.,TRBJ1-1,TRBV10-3,TGTGCCATCAGTGAGGACAGCGGGGCTTTCTTT,CAISEDSGAFF
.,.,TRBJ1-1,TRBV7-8,TGTGCCAGCAGACTCCGGCAGGGTGGGGCAGCTTTCTTT,CASRLRQGGAAFF
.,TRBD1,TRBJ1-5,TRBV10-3,TGTGCCAGCAGGCCTCTGACAGGGGTCGGGGTCAATCAGCCCCAGCATTTT,CASRPLTGVGVNQPQHF
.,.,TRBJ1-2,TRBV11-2,TGTGCCAGCAGCCAAACTTGGACGGCTAACTATGGCTACACCTTC,CASSQTWTANYGYTF
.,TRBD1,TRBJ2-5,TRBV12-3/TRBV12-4,TGTGCCAGCACCCTGGGACAGGGGTTGGAGACCCAGTACTTC,CASTLGQGLETQYF